This T cell receptor (beta chain) was observed in a study of vaccination and CD4 T cells after COVID-19. The wider study: Post-COVID sampling occurred a median about 100 days after diagnosis (range 35 to 161). The study, taken as a whole, reports: Convalescent patients displayed a median around 88% of reactive clones emerging only post-vaccination. There was no significant change from roughly 21 to 40 median reactive clonotypes.

The time point denotes: late sampling 161 to 241 days after vaccination in a few convalescent patients. TCRdb re-analysed the PCR reads in MiXCR, keeping a single row per CDR3 protein. The table includes 25,000 to 35,000 distinct CDR3 sequences, approximately 48% detected once. This CDR3 is built from 13 residues. Trimming cost V 6 bases and J 9 bases, with 16 bases left between them. Comment on this clonotype: Its antigen is undetermined.

The clonotype originates from a human donor who had recovered from COVID-19. V gene TRBV12-3 or TRBV12-4 combines with J gene TRBJ2-3; weak D call: TRBD2 (5 bases). The sample here was CD4+ T cells from blood, taken about 7 months after SARS-CoV-2 vaccination. CDR3 DNA sequence: TGTGCCAGCAGCCCTCGCCGGCCGGGGACGCAGTATTTT. Translating gives CASSPRRPGTQYF.